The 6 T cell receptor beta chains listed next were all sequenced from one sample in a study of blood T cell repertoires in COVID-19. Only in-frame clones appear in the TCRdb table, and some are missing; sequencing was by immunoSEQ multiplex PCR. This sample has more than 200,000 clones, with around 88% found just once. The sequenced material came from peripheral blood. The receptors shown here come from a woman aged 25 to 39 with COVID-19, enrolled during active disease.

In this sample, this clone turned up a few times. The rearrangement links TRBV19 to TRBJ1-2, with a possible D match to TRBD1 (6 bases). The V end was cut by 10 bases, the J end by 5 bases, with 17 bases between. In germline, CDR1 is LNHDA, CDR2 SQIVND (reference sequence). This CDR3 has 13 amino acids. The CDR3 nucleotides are TGTGCCACCGCACTGGGGGCAGGGTATGGCTACACCTTC. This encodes CATALGAGYGYTF. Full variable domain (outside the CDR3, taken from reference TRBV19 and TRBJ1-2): DGGITQSPKYLFRKEGQNVTLSCEQNLNHDAMYWYRQDPGQGLRLIYYSQIVNDFQKGDIAEGYSVSREKKESFPLTVTSAQKNPTAFYLCATALGAGYGYTFGSGTRLTVV.

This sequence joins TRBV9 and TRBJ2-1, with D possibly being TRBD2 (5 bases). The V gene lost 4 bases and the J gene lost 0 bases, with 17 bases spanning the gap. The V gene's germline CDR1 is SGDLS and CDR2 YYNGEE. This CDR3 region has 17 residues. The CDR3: CASSPPWGVTSYNEQFF. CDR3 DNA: TGTGCCAGCAGCCCTCCCTGGGGAGTAACCTCCTACAATGAGCAGTTCTTC.

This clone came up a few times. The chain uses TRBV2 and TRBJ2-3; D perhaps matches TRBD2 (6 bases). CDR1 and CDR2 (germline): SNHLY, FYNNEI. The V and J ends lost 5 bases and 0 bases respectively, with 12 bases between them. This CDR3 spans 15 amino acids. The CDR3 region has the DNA TGTGCCAGCAGTAGGGCGGGGCCTAGCACAGATACGCAGTATTTT. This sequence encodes CASSRAGPSTDTQYF.

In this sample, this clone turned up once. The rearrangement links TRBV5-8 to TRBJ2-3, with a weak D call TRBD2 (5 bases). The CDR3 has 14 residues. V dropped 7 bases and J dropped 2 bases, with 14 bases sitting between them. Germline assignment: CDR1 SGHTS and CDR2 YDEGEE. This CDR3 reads CASAGRGYTDTQYF. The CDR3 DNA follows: TGTGCCAGCGCCGGGCGCGGGTACACAGATACGCAGTATTTT.

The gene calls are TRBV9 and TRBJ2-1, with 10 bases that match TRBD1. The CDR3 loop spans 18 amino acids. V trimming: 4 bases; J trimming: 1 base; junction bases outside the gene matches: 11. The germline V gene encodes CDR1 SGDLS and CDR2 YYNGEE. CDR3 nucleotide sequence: TGTGCCAGCAGCCCCCCATCCGGGACAGGGGATTCCTACAATGAGCAGTTCTTC. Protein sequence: CASSPPSGTGDSYNEQFF.

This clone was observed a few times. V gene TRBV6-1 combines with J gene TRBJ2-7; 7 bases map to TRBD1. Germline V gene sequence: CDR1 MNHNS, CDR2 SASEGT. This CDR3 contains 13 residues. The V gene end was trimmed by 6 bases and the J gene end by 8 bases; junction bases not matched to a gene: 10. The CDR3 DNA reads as TGTGCCAGCAGCTTCGCCGGACAGGCCCAGCAGTACTTC. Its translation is CASSFAGQAQQYF.